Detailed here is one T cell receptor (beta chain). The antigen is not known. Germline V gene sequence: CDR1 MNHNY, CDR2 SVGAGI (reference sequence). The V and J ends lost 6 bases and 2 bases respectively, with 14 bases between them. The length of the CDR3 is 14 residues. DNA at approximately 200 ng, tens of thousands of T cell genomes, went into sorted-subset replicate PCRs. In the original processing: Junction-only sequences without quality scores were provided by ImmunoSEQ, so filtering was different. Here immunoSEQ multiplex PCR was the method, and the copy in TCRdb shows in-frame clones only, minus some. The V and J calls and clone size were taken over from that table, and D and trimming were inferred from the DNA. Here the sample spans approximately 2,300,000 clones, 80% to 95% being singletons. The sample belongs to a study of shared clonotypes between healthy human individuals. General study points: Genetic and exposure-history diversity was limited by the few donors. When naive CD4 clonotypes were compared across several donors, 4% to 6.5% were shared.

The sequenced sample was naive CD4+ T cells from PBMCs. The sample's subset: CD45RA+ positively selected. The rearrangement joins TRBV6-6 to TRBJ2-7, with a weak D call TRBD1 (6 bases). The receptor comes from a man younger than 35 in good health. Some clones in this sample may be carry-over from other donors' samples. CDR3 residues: CASSSSQGTYEQYF. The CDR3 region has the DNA TGTGCCAGCAGCTCTTCACAGGGAACCTACGAGCAGTACTTC.